These 30 T cell receptor beta chains were all obtained from the same sample, sequenced in a study of blood T cells in healthy people across ages. Combining a sample-barcoded 5' primer with a J-beta primer mix, a second PCR ran for roughly 6 to 12 cycles. TCRdb itself ran the 5' RACE reads through MiXCR, one entry per CDR3 protein. The sample carries approximately 1,000,000 distinct CDR3 sequences, more than 30% recorded once. Source material: blood. These receptors all stem from a young man in good health.

This clonotype was picked up a small number of times. The chain has TRBV7-3 and TRBJ2-3; 10 nucleotides line up with TRBD2. The CDR3 loop spans 16 amino acids. The V gene's germline CDR1 is SGHTA and CDR2 FQGTGA. V shed 5 bases, J shed 2 bases, and the junction held 7 bases outside the gene matches. The CDR3 DNA follows: TGTGCCAGCAGCATCGGAGCGGGGGGGCCCACAGATACGCAGTATTTT. It specifies CASSIGAGGPTDTQYF.

The chain is built from TRBV7-9 and TRBJ2-1; a possible D gene is TRBD2 (5 bases). TRBJ2-7 matches the DNA end more closely, so the J call is doubtful. The CDR3 covers 15 residues. The V gene's germline CDR1 is SEHNR and CDR2 FQNEAQ (reference sequence). CDR3 nucleotide sequence: TGTGCCAGCCGAAACCAGCGGAGCTCCTACAATGAGCAGTACTTC. This encodes CASRNQRSSYNEQYF.

V gene TRBV10-3 combines with J gene TRBJ1-1, with D unresolved. Germline V gene lookup returns CDR1 ENHRY and CDR2 SYGVKD. The V end lost 7 bases, the J end lost 3 bases, and 15 bases lay between the germline ends. This CDR3 has 14 amino acids. CDR3 sequence reads: CAITSGGRDTEAFF. CDR3 in DNA: TGTGCCATCACCTCGGGAGGGAGGGACACTGAAGCTTTCTTT.

Comments on this clonotype: This sequence may be a read error, since a much larger clone differs from it by one base. The chain combines TRBV7-2 with TRBJ2-1; D remains unclear. The V gene lost 2 bases and the J gene lost 13 bases, with 15 bases spanning the gap. CDR1 is SGHTA and CDR2 is FQGNSA in the germline V gene. The CDR3 is 13 amino acids. The CDR3 spells CASSLSYQETQFF. The CDR3 DNA sequence: TGTGCCAGCAGCTTATCGTACCAAGAGACCCAGTTCTTC.

This rearrangement joins TRBV25-1 to TRBJ1-6; TRBD1 is a possible D gene (5 bases). The germline CDR1 and CDR2 sequences are MGHDK and SYGVNS. V lost 6 bases to trimming and J lost 7 bases, with 19 bases between them. The CDR3 consists of 16 residues. CDR3 sequence reads: CASRGDVGTPNSPLHF. DNA of the CDR3: TGTGCCAGCAGAGGTGACGTCGGGACGCCCAATTCACCCCTCCACTTT.

The gene calls are TRBV24-1 and TRBJ1-2, with D possibly TRBD1 on 6 matching bases. Germline lookup yields CDR1 KGHDR and CDR2 SFDVKD. This CDR3 is built from 14 residues. V shed 4 bases and J shed 8 bases, with 16 bases lying between them. The CDR3 reads CATSDLATGSGYTF. The DNA for the CDR3 is TGTGCCACCAGTGACCTCGCGACAGGTAGCGGCTACACCTTC.

J is TRBJ1-1 and V is TRBV27; D perhaps matches TRBD1 (6 bases). The CDR3 has 15 amino acids. CDR1 MNHEY and CDR2 SMNVEV come from the germline V gene (reference sequence). The germline V and J ends were trimmed by 5 bases and 7 bases, with 20 bases remaining between them. CDR3 protein: CASSLLPTGTNEAFF. In DNA form, the CDR3 reads TGTGCCAGCAGTCTTCTCCCAACCGGGACAAATGAAGCTTTCTTT.

This clonotype was seen only once. The J gene is TRBJ2-6, the V gene TRBV5-1, with unresolved D. This CDR3 spans 15 amino acids. Germline V gene lookup returns CDR1 SGHRS and CDR2 YFSETQ. The V and J ends lost 6 bases and 4 bases respectively, with 14 bases between them. Here the CDR3 reads CASTSSEPGANVLTF. CDR3 bases: TGCGCCAGCACCTCCTCTGAGCCCGGGGCCAACGTCCTGACTTTC.

This clonotype showed up just a few times. The chain joins TRBV6-5 to TRBJ1-2; no definite D call. V was cut by 2 bases and J by 6 bases, with 10 bases left in between. Germline V gene data show CDR1 as MNHEY and CDR2 as SVGAGI. The CDR3 is made up of 13 amino acids. The CDR3 region is CASSYTRVDGYTF. The CDR3, as DNA: TGTGCCAGCAGTTACACCCGGGTTGATGGCTACACCTTC.

The V and J genes are TRBV11-1 and TRBJ2-1; tentative D call: TRBD1 (5 bases). Germline assignment: CDR1 SGHAT and CDR2 FQDESV (reference sequence). The CDR3 is 13 amino acids. V was clipped by 6 bases and J by 4 bases, with 10 bases between them. The CDR3 coding sequence is TGTGCCAGCAGACGAAACAGGTACAATGAGCAGTTCTTC. It is translated as CASRRNRYNEQFF.

This clonotype has just a few counts. The genes are TRBV4-2 and TRBJ1-1; 8 bases are a match to TRBD1. The CDR3 covers 15 residues. V lost 7 bases, J lost 5 bases, and 12 bases stayed unmatched. Germline assignment: CDR1 LGHNA and CDR2 YNFKEQ. The CDR3, as DNA: TGTGCCAGCACAACCGGGACAGGTGAGGAAACTGAAGCTTTCTTT. As protein: CASTTGTGEETEAFF.

This clonotype was recorded many times. This chain connects TRBV5-5 to TRBJ2-5; 7 nucleotides agree with TRBD1. The CDR3 totals 15 residues. Germline V lookup: CDR1 SGHKS, CDR2 YYEKEE (reference sequence). Unmatched junction bases numbered 4, after V lost 0 bases and J lost 2 bases. The CDR3 spells CASSLVTGAQETQYF. In DNA form, the CDR3 reads TGTGCCAGCAGCTTGGTTACAGGGGCACAAGAGACCCAGTACTTC. Combining the CDR3 with reference TRBV5-5 and TRBJ2-5 gives the whole variable domain DAGVTQSPTHLIKTRGQQVTLRCSPISGHKSVSWYQQVLGQGPQFIFQYYEKEERGRGNFPDRFSARQFPNYSSELNVNALLLGDSALYLCASSLVTGAQETQYFGPGTRLLVL.

This clonotype was found a few times. The rearrangement links TRBV15 to TRBJ1-2; possible D gene TRBD1, 5 bases. The V gene lost 5 bases and the J gene lost 8 bases, with 27 bases spanning the gap. Per germline, CDR1 LNHNV and CDR2 YYDKDF (reference sequence). This CDR3 spans 17 amino acids. CDR3: CATSAHGGVKILGGYTF. In DNA, the CDR3 is TGTGCCACCAGCGCACATGGGGGAGTTAAGATATTGGGAGGCTACACCTTC.

This clonotype was seen a few times. Here the CDR3 reads CAIPDSLPPNYGYTF. The CDR3 bases are TGTGCCATCCCGGACAGTCTTCCGCCTAACTATGGCTACACCTTC. This chain joins TRBV28 and TRBJ1-2, with D possibly being TRBD1 (6 bases). Germline loops: CDR1 MDHEN, CDR2 SYDVKM. The CDR3 loop spans 15 amino acids. Trimming cost V 10 bases and J 0 bases, with 18 bases left between them.

The V gene is TRBV6-6, the J gene TRBJ2-1; 8 bases fit TRBD2. CDR1 is MNHNY, CDR2 SVGAGI, per germline (reference sequence). This CDR3 has 15 residues. The V and J ends lost 10 bases and 11 bases, in that order; junction bases with no gene match: 19. The DNA of the CDR3 is TGTGCCACCGAGGGCGGGGGGCGAACCTACGATAAGCAGTTCTTC. This translates into CATEGGGRTYDKQFF.

This clonotype was seen more than once but under ten times. This chain uses TRBV4-3 with TRBJ1-2, with D unclear. V was trimmed by 0 bases and J by 6 bases, leaving 14 bases between them. The CDR3 covers 15 residues. Per germline, CDR1 LGHNA and CDR2 YSLEER. CDR3 amino acids: CASSQDQGFGDGYTF. The CDR3 DNA reads as TGCGCCAGCAGCCAAGATCAAGGGTTCGGAGATGGCTACACCTTC.

This clonotype was seen ten or more times. The chain joins TRBV27 to TRBJ2-3; the D is unclear. CDR3 size: 15 residues. Germline loops: CDR1 MNHEY, CDR2 SMNVEV (reference sequence). The V end was cut by 0 bases, the J end by 4 bases, with 11 bases between. This CDR3 is CASSLSARWADTQYF. The CDR3 DNA sequence: TGTGCCAGCAGTTTATCAGCCCGGTGGGCAGATACGCAGTATTTT.

About this clonotype: One junction end does not reproduce the germline sequence, and a read error may be involved. V is TRBV11-3 and J is TRBJ2-1; D unresolved. CDR1 and CDR2 (germline): SGHNT, YENEEA. CDR3 length: 13 amino acids. The CDR3 bases are TGTGCCAGCAGCACAACGGCCCTTAATGAGCGGTTCTTC. Residues: CASSTTALNERFF.

V is TRBV12-3 or TRBV12-4 and J is TRBJ2-1; 7 bases map to TRBD2. This CDR3 comprises 16 residues. V was clipped by 3 bases and J by 6 bases; unmatched bases: 11. The CDR3 DNA is TGTGCCAGCAGTTTTGACTGGCGGGGGACCGGCAATGAGCAGTTCTTC. It is translated as CASSFDWRGTGNEQFF.

V and J are TRBV4-3 and TRBJ2-7; TRBD2 might be the D (5 bases). The germline CDR1 and CDR2 sequences are LGHNA and YSLEER. Between the trimmed V and J ends, which lost 0 bases and 2 bases, there was a span of 11 bases. The CDR3 is made up of 15 amino acids. CDR3 sequence reads: CASSQDRGNPYEQYF. In DNA, the CDR3 is TGCGCCAGCAGCCAAGATCGAGGGAACCCCTACGAGCAGTACTTC.

This clonotype appeared a few times. The chain combines TRBV21-1 with TRBJ2-5. TRBV21-1 is reported as a pseudogene. This CDR3 has 13 residues. CDR3 coding DNA: TGTGCCAGCAGCAAACGGCGGCGGGAGACCCAGTACTTC. Translated, it gives CASSKRRRETQYF.

This clonotype has more than one count but fewer than ten. The chain is built from TRBV20-1 and TRBJ2-1; D is perhaps TRBD1 or TRBD2 (5 bases each). The CDR3 spans 12 residues. V lost 2 bases and J lost 9, with 11 bases in between. Looked up from germline, CDR1 is DFQATT and CDR2 is SNEGSKA (reference sequence). The CDR3 spells CSARSGGGEQFF. The CDR3 DNA reads as TGCAGTGCTAGATCCGGTGGGGGTGAGCAGTTCTTC.

The chain couples TRBV7-2 to TRBJ2-3; 7 nucleotides line up with TRBD2. With V trimmed by 2 bases and J by 0 bases, 5 bases remained unmatched. The germline V gene encodes CDR1 SGHTA and CDR2 FQGNSA. CDR3 length equals 16 residues. CDR3 loop: CASSLSSGPSTDTQYF. DNA for the CDR3: TGTGCCAGCAGCTTAAGTAGCGGGCCTAGCACAGATACGCAGTATTTT.

The chain couples TRBV7-9 to TRBJ1-2; 7 bases fit TRBD1. Germline trimming cut 5 bases from V and 6 bases from J; bases unmatched to any gene: 12. Germline V gives CDR1 SEHNR, CDR2 FQNEAQ (reference sequence). This CDR3 has 15 residues. The CDR3 here is CASSPPTTGQHGYTF. The CDR3 DNA reads TGTGCCAGCAGCCCCCCCACGACAGGGCAGCATGGCTACACCTTC.

The chain recombines TRBV6-5 with TRBJ1-2, with TRBD1 as a possible D gene (5 bases). The length of the CDR3 is 14 residues. CDR1 is MNHEY, CDR2 SVGAGI, per germline. The V end lost 3 bases, the J end lost 4 bases, and 12 bases lay between the germline ends. CDR3 sequence (DNA): TGTGCCAGCAGTTATGGGGCCTTTGGCTATGGCTACACCTTC. As protein: CASSYGAFGYGYTF.

A few counts support this clonotype. V gene TRBV29-1 combines with J gene TRBJ2-3, with a possible D match to TRBD2 (6 bases). CDR3 length: 14 amino acids. V was pared by 4 bases and J by 0 bases, with 11 bases between. CDR1 and CDR2 from the germline V gene are SQVTM and ANQGSEA. The CDR3 region has the DNA TGCAGCGTTGGGGGGGATGCTAGCACAGATACGCAGTATTTT. Amino acids: CSVGGDASTDTQYF.

J is TRBJ1-1 and V is TRBV7-9; no clear D. This CDR3 is 14 amino acids long. CDR1 SEHNR and CDR2 FQNEAQ come from the germline V gene (reference sequence). V was cut by 6 bases and J by 1 base, with 12 bases left in between. In DNA form, the CDR3 reads TGTGCCAGCAGACCAGGACCGACGAACACTGAAGCTTTCTTT. Its protein is CASRPGPTNTEAFF.

This clonotype was found a few times. The rearrangement links TRBV20-1 to TRBJ1-2, with a tentative D call TRBD1 (5 bases). This CDR3 is built from 14 residues. Germline V lookup: CDR1 DFQATT, CDR2 SNEGSKA (reference sequence). Between the trimmed V and J ends, which lost 5 bases and 8 bases, there was a span of 21 bases. DNA for the CDR3: TGCAGTGCTCCTGAGATTGGGGGGGAAGGGGGCTACACCTTC. The encoded protein is CSAPEIGGEGGYTF.

For this clonotype: This may be a read error, as it is one base from a much larger clone. The V gene is TRBV12-3 or TRBV12-4, the J gene TRBJ1-2; possibly TRBD1 for D (5 bases). The ends were cut back, 5 bases at V and 5 bases at J, with 15 bases in the middle. The CDR3 runs 14 residues. The CDR3 sequence: CASSAAGASYGYTF. The DNA of the CDR3 is TGTGCCAGCAGTGCCGCCGGGGCAAGTTATGGCTACACCTTC.

This clonotype was observed a few times. The rearrangement links TRBV7-2 to TRBJ2-7, with a weak D call TRBD1 (6 bases). Germline CDR1 reads SGHTA; CDR2 reads FQGNSA. Trimming shortened V by 2 bases and J by 7 bases, and 12 bases separated the two germline ends. The CDR3 has 13 amino acids. CDR3 region: CASSLRGRNEQYF. The CDR3 coding sequence is TGTGCCAGCAGCTTAAGGGGGAGAAATGAGCAGTACTTC.